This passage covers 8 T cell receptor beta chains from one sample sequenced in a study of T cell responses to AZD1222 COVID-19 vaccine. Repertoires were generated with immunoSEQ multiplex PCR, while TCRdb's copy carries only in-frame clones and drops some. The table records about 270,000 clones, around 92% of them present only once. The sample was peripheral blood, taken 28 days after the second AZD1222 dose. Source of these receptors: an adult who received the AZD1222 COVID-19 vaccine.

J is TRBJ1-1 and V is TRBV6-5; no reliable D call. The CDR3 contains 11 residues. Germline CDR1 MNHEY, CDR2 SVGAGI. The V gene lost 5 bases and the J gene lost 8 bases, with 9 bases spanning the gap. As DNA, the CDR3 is TGTGCCAGCAGTACCCGACAAGAAGCTTTCTTT. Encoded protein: CASSTRQEAFF.

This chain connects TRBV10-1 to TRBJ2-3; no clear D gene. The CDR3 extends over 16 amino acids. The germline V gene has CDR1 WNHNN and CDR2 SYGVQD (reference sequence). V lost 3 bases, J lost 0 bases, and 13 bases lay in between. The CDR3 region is CASSDPVRTSTDTQYF. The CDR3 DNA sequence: TGCGCCAGCAGTGATCCCGTCCGAACTAGCACAGATACGCAGTATTTT.

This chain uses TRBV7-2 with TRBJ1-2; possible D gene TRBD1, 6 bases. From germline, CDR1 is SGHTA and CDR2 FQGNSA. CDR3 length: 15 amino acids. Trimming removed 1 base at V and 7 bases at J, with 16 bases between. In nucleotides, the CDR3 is TGTGCCAGCAGCTTAGTGGGCAGGGGATCGTCTGGCTACACCTTC. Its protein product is CASSLVGRGSSGYTF.

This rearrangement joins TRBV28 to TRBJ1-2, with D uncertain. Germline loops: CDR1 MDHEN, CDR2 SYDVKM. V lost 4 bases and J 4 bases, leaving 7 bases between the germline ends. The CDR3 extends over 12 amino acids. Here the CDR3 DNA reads TGTGCCAGCAGTTCAGGATTCTATGGCTACACCTTC. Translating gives CASSSGFYGYTF.

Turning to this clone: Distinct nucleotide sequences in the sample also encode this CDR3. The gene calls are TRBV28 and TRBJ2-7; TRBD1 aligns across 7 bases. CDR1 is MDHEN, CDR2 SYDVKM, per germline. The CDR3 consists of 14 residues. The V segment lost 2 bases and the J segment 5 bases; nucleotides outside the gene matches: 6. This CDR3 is CASSLGQGVHEQYF. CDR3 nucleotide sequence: TGTGCCAGCAGTTTAGGGCAGGGGGTTCACGAGCAGTACTTC.

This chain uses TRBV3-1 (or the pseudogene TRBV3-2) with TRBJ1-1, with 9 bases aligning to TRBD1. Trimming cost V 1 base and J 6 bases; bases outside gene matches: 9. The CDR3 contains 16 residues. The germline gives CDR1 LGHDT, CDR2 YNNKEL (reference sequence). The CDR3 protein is CASSQGSPDRGAEAFF. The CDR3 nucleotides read TGTGCCAGCAGCCAAGGTTCACCGGACAGGGGAGCTGAAGCTTTCTTT.

CDR3 nucleotide sequence: TGTGCCAGCTCAGATCAGGGGAGCTCTGGAAACACCATATATTTT. It codes for CASSDQGSSGNTIYF. This rearrangement joins TRBV18 to TRBJ1-3; D perhaps matches TRBD1 (6 bases). Germline V lookup: CDR1 KGHSH, CDR2 LQKENI. The ends were cut back, 5 bases at V and 0 bases at J, with 11 bases in the middle. The length of the CDR3 is 15 residues.

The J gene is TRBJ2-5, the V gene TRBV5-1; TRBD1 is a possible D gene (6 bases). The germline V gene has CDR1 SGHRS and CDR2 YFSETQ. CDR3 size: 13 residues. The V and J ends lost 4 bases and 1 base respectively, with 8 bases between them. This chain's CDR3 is CASSARGQETQYF. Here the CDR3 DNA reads TGCGCCAGCAGCGCCAGGGGCCAAGAGACCCAGTACTTC.